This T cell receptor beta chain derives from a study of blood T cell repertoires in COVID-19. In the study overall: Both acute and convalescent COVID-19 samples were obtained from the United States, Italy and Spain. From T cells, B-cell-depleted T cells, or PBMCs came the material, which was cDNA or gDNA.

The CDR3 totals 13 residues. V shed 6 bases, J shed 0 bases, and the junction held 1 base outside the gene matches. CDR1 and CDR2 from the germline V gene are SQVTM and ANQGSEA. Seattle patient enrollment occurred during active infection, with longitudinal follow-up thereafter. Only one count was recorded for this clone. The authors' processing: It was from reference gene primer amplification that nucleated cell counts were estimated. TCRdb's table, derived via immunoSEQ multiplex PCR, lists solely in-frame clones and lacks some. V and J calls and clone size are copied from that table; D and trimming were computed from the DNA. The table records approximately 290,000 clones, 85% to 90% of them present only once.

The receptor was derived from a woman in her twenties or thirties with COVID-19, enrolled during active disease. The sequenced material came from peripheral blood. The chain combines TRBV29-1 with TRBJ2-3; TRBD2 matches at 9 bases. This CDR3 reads CSVLAGSTDTQYF. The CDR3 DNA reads TGCAGCGTCCTAGCGGGGAGCACAGATACGCAGTATTTT.